The 20 T cell receptor beta chains reported below all come from one sample, sequenced in a study of shared clonotypes between healthy human individuals. The assay was immunoSEQ multiplex PCR, and TCRdb's table has in-frame clones only and misses some. The table shows 2,500,000 or so clones, with approximately 94% occurring only once. The specimen sequenced was naive CD4+ T cells from PBMCs. Subset: CD45RA+ positively selected. The source is a young man in good health. Some clones in this sample may be carry-over from other donors' samples.

The V call is TRBV11-1, the J call TRBJ2-1, with D unclear. Per the germline V gene, CDR1 is SGHAT and CDR2 is FQDESV (reference sequence). The V end lost 4 bases, the J end lost 9 bases, and 13 bases lay between the germline ends. This CDR3 region has 13 residues. CDR3 residues: CASSSGIDFEQFF. The CDR3 DNA reads as TGTGCCAGCAGCTCTGGTATCGATTTTGAGCAGTTCTTC.

The V call is TRBV6-1, the J call TRBJ2-3, with D possibly being TRBD1 (6 bases). This CDR3 contains 17 residues. Germline assignment: CDR1 MNHNS and CDR2 SASEGT. V was shortened by 4 bases and J by 2 bases, with 19 bases between the two germline ends. CDR3 DNA sequence: TGTGCCAGCAGTGCGCACCTGGGGGCTAGCTACACAGATACGCAGTATTTT. Protein: CASSAHLGASYTDTQYF.

V gene TRBV5-1 combines with J gene TRBJ2-7, with no clear D. In germline, CDR1 is SGHRS, CDR2 YFSETQ. The germline V and J ends were trimmed by 0 bases and 0 bases, with 7 bases remaining between them. The CDR3 is 14 residues long. The CDR3 DNA reads TGCGCCAGCAGCTTGGGGTTCGGCTCCTACGAGCAGTACTTC. Translated: CASSLGFGSYEQYF.

The chain combines TRBV14 with TRBJ1-4; 11 bases line up with TRBD1. V gave up 2 bases and J gave up 7 bases; unmatched junction bases: 6. The CDR3 is 16 residues long. CDR1 is SGHDN, CDR2 FVKESK, per germline. The CDR3, as DNA: TGTGCCAGCAGCCAATGGCTGGGACAGGGGGTTGAAAAACTGTTTTTT. Translating it yields CASSQWLGQGVEKLFF.

This clone was seen a single time. V gene TRBV5-5 combines with J gene TRBJ1-3; D is unclear. V was trimmed by 2 bases and J by 0 bases, leaving 15 bases between them. Germline V gene data show CDR1 as SGHKS and CDR2 as YYEKEE (reference sequence). CDR3 length: 17 amino acids. CDR3: CASSLFTGARSGNTIYF. CDR3 coding DNA: TGTGCCAGCAGCTTATTTACGGGAGCCCGCTCTGGAAACACCATATATTTT.

The rearrangement joins TRBV11-3 to TRBJ1-1; 7 bases line up with TRBD1. The length of the CDR3 is 14 residues. Germline V CDR1 and CDR2: SGHNT, YENEEA. The J segment lost 4 bases and the V segment lost 5 bases, leaving 7 bases of the junction unmatched. CDR3: CASSLSGGVTEAFF. CDR3 sequence (DNA): TGTGCCAGCAGCCTCTCAGGGGGAGTCACTGAAGCTTTCTTT.

The rearrangement links TRBV10-3 to TRBJ2-7, with 9 bases lining up with TRBD2. With V trimmed by 6 bases and J by 4 bases, 16 bases remained unmatched. Germline loops: CDR1 ENHRY, CDR2 SYGVKD. This CDR3 is built from 17 residues. The CDR3 loop reads CAISLSGTSRSRYEQYF. CDR3 nucleotides: TGTGCCATCAGCTTATCCGGGACTAGCAGGAGCAGGTACGAGCAGTACTTC.

The genes are TRBV29-1 and TRBJ2-5; TRBD1 is a possible D gene (6 bases). The CDR3 loop spans 15 amino acids. Looked up from germline, CDR1 is SQVTM and CDR2 is ANQGSEA. The V gene lost 7 bases and the J gene lost 4 bases, with 22 bases spanning the gap. CDR3: CSGGPGAGESETQYF. CDR3 bases: TGCAGCGGCGGACCTGGGGCAGGGGAATCAGAGACCCAGTACTTC.

The chain carries TRBV12-5 and TRBJ2-3, with 13 bases lining up with TRBD2. CDR3 length equals 19 residues. V gave up 2 bases and J gave up 2 bases; unmatched junction bases: 10. Germline V gene sequence: CDR1 LGHNT, CDR2 FRNRAP. CDR3 coding DNA: TGTGCTAGTGGTTTGATCCCAGACGGGACTAGCGGGATCACAGATACGCAGTATTTT. This sequence encodes CASGLIPDGTSGITDTQYF.

The gene calls are TRBV14 and TRBJ2-2; no clear D gene. Trimming stripped 2 bases from V and 2 bases from J, with 3 bases between. There are 13 residues in the CDR3. Germline CDR1 is SGHDN and CDR2 is FVKESK. The CDR3 DNA sequence: TGTGCCAGCAGCCAATTAAACACCGGGGAGCTGTTTTTT. Protein product: CASSQLNTGELFF. The whole variable domain, remainder taken from reference TRBV14 and TRBJ2-2, is EAGVTQFPSHSVIEKGQTVTLRCDPISGHDNLYWYRRVMGKEIKFLLHFVKESKQDESGMPNNRFLAERTGGTYSTLKVQPAELEDSGVYFCASSQLNTGELFFGEGSRLTVL.

The rearrangement joins TRBV6-6 to TRBJ1-4, with a weak D call TRBD1 (5 bases). Trimming left V 8 bases short and J 8 bases short, with 12 bases between. This CDR3 has 12 amino acids. CDR1 is MNHNY, CDR2 SVGAGI, per germline (reference sequence). The CDR3 loop is CASGGAGEKLFF. In nucleotides, the CDR3 is TGTGCCAGCGGTGGGGCCGGGGAAAAACTGTTTTTT.

The V gene is TRBV18, the J gene TRBJ2-7; 7 bases match TRBD1. From germline, CDR1 is KGHSH and CDR2 LQKENI. The V gene end was trimmed by 4 bases and the J gene end by 1 base; junction bases not matched to a gene: 4. The CDR3 spans 14 residues. This CDR3 reads CASSRGTESYEQYF. The CDR3 DNA is TGTGCCAGCTCACGTGGGACAGAATCCTACGAGCAGTACTTC.

V gene TRBV11-2 combines with J gene TRBJ1-1; D call uncertain. Trimming pared 5 bases from V and 2 bases from J, leaving 6 bases between. Germline V gene sequence: CDR1 SGHAT, CDR2 FQNNGV. This CDR3 is built from 12 residues. CDR3 loop: CASSPINTEAFF. Here the CDR3 DNA reads TGTGCCAGCAGCCCTATAAACACTGAAGCTTTCTTT.

The gene calls are TRBV28 and TRBJ2-3, with D perhaps TRBD2 (6 bases). From germline, CDR1 is MDHEN and CDR2 SYDVKM. V lost 6 bases and J 0 bases, leaving 10 bases between the germline ends. The CDR3 is made up of 14 amino acids. The CDR3 DNA sequence: TGTGCCAGCAGATTTAGCGGTAGCACAGATACGCAGTATTTT. This gives the protein CASRFSGSTDTQYF. Combining the CDR3 with reference TRBV28 and TRBJ2-3 gives the whole variable domain DVKVTQSSRYLVKRTGEKVFLECVQDMDHENMFWYRQDPGLGLRLIYFSYDVKMKEKGDIPEGYSVSREKKERFSLILESASTNQTSMYLCASRFSGSTDTQYFGPGTRLTVL.

This clone appeared a single time. The rearrangement joins TRBV18 to TRBJ2-7; possibly TRBD1 for D (6 bases). V was cut by 2 bases and J by 4 bases, with 15 bases left in between. The germline gives CDR1 KGHSH, CDR2 LQKENI. The CDR3 is made up of 15 amino acids. The chain's CDR3 is CASSPGPGQTYEQYF. CDR3 coding DNA: TGTGCCAGCTCACCAGGGCCCGGACAGACTTACGAGCAGTACTTC.

This chain links TRBV7-9 with TRBJ2-2, with D perhaps matching TRBD2 (5 bases). The V and J ends lost 8 bases and 9 bases respectively, with 16 bases between them. The CDR3 has 13 residues. Germline V gene sequence: CDR1 SEHNR, CDR2 FQNEAQ (reference sequence). CDR3 DNA: TGTGCCAGCTGCTCGGCTAGCTGTAGGGAGCTGTTTTTT. It translates to CASCSASCRELFF.

On this clone itself: This may come from a read error, since a much larger clone is one base off. The chain recombines TRBV7-7 with TRBJ2-2; TRBD2 agrees at 8 bases. The ends lost 1 base at V and 4 bases at J; junction bases unmatched: 2. This CDR3 has 15 amino acids. CDR1 SSHAT and CDR2 FNYEAQ come from the germline V gene (reference sequence). The CDR3 loop reads CASSLEAGGTGELFF. The CDR3 region has the DNA TGTGCCAGCAGCTTAGAGGCGGGAGGCACCGGGGAGCTGTTTTTT.

The chain has TRBV11-2 and TRBJ2-5, with D possibly being TRBD1 or TRBD2 (6 bases each). Trimming stripped 4 bases from V and 5 bases from J, with 11 bases between. Germline V gene sequence: CDR1 SGHAT, CDR2 FQNNGV. CDR3 length: 13 amino acids. This chain's CDR3 is CASSWGAGETQYF. The CDR3 DNA follows: TGTGCCAGCAGCTGGGGGGCAGGGGAGACCCAGTACTTC.

The chain links TRBV5-6 to TRBJ2-7; TRBD1 is a possible D gene (5 bases). V gave up 4 bases and J gave up 3 bases, with 11 bases separating them. The CDR3 loop spans 13 amino acids. Per germline, CDR1 SGHDT and CDR2 YYEEEE. The CDR3 region is CASSLNRYYEQYF. The DNA of the CDR3 is TGTGCCAGCAGCCTAAACAGGTACTACGAGCAGTACTTC.

This sequence joins TRBV4-2 and TRBJ2-7, with 11 bases that match TRBD1. Germline assignment: CDR1 LGHNA and CDR2 YNFKEQ. The CDR3 runs to 13 residues. The V segment lost 4 bases and the J segment 5 bases; nucleotides outside the gene matches: 1. In nucleotides, the CDR3 is TGTGCCAGCAGCCGGACAGGGGGCAACGAGCAGTACTTC. It translates to CASSRTGGNEQYF.